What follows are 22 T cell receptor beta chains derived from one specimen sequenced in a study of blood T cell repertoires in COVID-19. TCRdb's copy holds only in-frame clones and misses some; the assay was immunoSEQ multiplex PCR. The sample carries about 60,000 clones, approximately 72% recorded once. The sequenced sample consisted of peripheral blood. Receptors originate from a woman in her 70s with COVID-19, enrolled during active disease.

The CDR3 loop is CAISVSVFGGTEAFF. As DNA, the CDR3 is TGTGCCATCAGTGTATCCGTCTTTGGGGGGACTGAAGCTTTCTTT. The genes are TRBV10-3 and TRBJ1-1, with D tentatively TRBD1 (5 bases). This CDR3 is 15 amino acids long. Germline CDR1 ENHRY, CDR2 SYGVKD. Deletions cut 4 bases from V and 5 bases from J, with 17 bases between.

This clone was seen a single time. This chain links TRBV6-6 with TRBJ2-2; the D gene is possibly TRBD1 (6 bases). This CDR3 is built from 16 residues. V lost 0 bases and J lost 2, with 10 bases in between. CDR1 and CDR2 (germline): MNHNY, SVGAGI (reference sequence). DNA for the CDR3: TGTGCCAGCAGTTACTCCCGAGGGGGTAACACCGGGGAGCTGTTTTTT. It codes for CASSYSRGGNTGELFF.

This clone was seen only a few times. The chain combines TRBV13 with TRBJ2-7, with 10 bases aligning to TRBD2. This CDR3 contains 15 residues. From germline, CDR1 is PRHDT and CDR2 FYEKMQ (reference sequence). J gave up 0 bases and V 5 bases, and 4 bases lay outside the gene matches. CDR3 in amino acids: CASSRGLAFSYEQYV. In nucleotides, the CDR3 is TGTGCCAGCAGCCGGGGACTAGCGTTCTCCTACGAGCAGTACGTC.

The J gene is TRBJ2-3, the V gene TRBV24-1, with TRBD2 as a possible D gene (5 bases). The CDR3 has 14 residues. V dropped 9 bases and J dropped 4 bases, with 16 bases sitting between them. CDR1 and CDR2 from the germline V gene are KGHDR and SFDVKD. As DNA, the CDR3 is TGTGCCACCTCAGGAGACTATAGGGCAGATACGCAGTATTTT. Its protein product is CATSGDYRADTQYF.

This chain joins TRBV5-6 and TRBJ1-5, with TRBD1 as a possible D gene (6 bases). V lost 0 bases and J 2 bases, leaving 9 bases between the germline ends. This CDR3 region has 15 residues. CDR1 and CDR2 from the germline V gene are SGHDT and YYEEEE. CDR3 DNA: TGTGCCAGCAGCTTGGACAGGGATGGCAATCAGCCCCAGCATTTT. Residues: CASSLDRDGNQPQHF.

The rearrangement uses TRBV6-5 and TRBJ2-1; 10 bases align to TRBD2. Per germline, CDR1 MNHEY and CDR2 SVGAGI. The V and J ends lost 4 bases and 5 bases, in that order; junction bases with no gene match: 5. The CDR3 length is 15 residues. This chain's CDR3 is CASSSEREGNNEQFF. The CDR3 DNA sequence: TGTGCCAGCAGTTCCGAGCGGGAGGGCAACAATGAGCAGTTCTTC.

DNA for the CDR3: TGTGCCACCAGTGATACGTCAGGGGGAGATACGCAGTATTTT. Its translation is CATSDTSGGDTQYF. V is TRBV24-1 and J is TRBJ2-3; 7 bases are shared with TRBD1. CDR3 length: 14 residues. Germline V lookup: CDR1 KGHDR, CDR2 SFDVKD. V shed 3 bases, J shed 5 bases, and the junction held 4 bases outside the gene matches.

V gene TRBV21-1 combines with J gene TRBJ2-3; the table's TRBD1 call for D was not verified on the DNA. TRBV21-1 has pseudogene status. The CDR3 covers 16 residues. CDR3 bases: TGTGCCAGCAGCAGAAACCTTGGACAGGGGACAGATACGCAGTATTTT. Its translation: CASSRNLGQGTDTQYF.

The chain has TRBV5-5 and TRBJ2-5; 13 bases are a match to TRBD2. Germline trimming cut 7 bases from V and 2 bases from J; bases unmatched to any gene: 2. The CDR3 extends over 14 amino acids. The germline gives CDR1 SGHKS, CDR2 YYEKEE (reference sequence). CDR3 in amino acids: CASVLAGGQETQYF. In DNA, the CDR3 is TGTGCCAGCGTACTAGCGGGGGGGCAAGAGACCCAGTACTTC. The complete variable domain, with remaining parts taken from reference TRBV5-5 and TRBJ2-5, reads DAGVTQSPTHLIKTRGQQVTLRCSPISGHKSVSWYQQVLGQGPQFIFQYYEKEERGRGNFPDRFSARQFPNYSSELNVNALLLGDSALYLCASVLAGGQETQYFGPGTRLLVL.

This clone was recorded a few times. In nucleotides, the CDR3 is TGTGCCAGCAGCTCACTAGAGACCCAGTACTTC. This sequence encodes CASSSLETQYF. The V gene is TRBV5-6, the J gene TRBJ2-5, with D unresolved. The CDR3 covers 11 residues. The germline V and J ends were trimmed by 3 bases and 4 bases, with 4 bases remaining between them. CDR1 is SGHDT and CDR2 is YYEEEE in the germline V gene.

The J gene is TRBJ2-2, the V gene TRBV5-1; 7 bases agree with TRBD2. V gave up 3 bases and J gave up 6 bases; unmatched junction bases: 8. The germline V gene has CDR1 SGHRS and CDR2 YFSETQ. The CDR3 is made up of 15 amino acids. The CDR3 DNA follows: TGCGCCAGCAGCTGGGGGAGCGGGACGTCCGGGGAGCTGTTTTTT. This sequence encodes CASSWGSGTSGELFF.

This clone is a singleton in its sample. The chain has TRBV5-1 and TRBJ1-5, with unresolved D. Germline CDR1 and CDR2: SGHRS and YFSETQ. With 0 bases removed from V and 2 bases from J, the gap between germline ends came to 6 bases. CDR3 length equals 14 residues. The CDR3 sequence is CASSLAGGNQPQHF. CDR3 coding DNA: TGCGCCAGCAGCTTGGCCGGGGGCAATCAGCCCCAGCATTTT. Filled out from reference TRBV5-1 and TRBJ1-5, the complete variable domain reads KAGVTQTPRYLIKTRGQQVTLSCSPISGHRSVSWYQQTPGQGLQFLFEYFSETQRNKGNFPGRFSGRQFSNSRSEMNVSTLELGDSALYLCASSLAGGNQPQHFGDGTRLSIL.

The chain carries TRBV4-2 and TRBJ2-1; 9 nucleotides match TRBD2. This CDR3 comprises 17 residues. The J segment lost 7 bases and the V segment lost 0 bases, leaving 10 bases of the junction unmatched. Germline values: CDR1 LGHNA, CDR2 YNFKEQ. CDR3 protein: CASSQDGSGGRGNEQFF. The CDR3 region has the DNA TGTGCCAGCAGCCAAGATGGAAGCGGGGGGCGTGGGAATGAGCAGTTCTTC.

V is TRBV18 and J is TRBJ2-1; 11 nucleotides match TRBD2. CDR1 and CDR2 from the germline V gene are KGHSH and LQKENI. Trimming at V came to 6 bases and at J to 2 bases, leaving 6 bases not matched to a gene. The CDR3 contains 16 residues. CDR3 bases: TGTGCCAGCTCCACTAAGACTAGCGGGGCCTACAATGAGCAGTTCTTC. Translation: CASSTKTSGAYNEQFF.

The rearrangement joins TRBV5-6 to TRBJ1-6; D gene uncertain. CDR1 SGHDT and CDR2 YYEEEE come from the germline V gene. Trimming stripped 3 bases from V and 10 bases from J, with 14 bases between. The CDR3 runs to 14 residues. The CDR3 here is CASSSAYAESPLHF. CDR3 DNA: TGTGCCAGCAGCTCGGCGTATGCGGAATCACCCCTCCACTTT.

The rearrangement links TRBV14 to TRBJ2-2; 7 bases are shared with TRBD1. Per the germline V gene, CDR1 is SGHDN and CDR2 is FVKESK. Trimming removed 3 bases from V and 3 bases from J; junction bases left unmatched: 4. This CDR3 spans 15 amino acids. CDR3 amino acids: CASSQHRGDTGELFF. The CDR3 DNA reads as TGTGCCAGCAGCCAGCACAGGGGAGACACCGGGGAGCTGTTTTTT.

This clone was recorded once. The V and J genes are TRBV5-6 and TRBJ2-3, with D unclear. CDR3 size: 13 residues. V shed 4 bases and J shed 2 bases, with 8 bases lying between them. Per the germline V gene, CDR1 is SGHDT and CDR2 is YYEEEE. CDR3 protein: CASSGRPTDTQYF. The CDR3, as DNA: TGTGCCAGCAGCGGCAGGCCCACAGATACGCAGTATTTT.

In DNA form, the CDR3 reads TGTGCCAGCAGTGACAGCTATGGCTACACCTTC. It specifies CASSDSYGYTF. The chain is built from TRBV2 and TRBJ1-2; no definite D call. The germline V and J ends were trimmed by 3 bases and 4 bases, with 3 bases remaining between them. Germline values: CDR1 SNHLY, CDR2 FYNNEI. The CDR3 is made up of 11 amino acids.

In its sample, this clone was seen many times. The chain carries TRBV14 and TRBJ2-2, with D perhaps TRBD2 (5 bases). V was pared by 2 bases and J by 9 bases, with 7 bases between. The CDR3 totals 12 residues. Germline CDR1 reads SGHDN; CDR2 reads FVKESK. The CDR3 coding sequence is TGTGCCAGCAGCCAAACCGGGAGGGAGCTGTTTTTT. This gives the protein CASSQTGRELFF.

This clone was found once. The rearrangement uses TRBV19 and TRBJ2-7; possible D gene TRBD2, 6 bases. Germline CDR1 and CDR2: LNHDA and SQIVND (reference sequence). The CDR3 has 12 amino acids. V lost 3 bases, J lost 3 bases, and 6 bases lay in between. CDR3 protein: CASSMRGYEQYF. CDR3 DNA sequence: TGTGCCAGTAGTATGCGGGGCTACGAGCAGTACTTC.

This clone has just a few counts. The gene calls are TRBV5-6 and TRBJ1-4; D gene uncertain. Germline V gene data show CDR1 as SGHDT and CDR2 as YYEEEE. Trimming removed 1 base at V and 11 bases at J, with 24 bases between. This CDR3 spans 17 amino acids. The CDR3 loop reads CASSLTETPWRPRKLFF. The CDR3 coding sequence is TGTGCCAGCAGCTTGACGGAGACTCCGTGGAGACCGAGGAAACTGTTTTTT.

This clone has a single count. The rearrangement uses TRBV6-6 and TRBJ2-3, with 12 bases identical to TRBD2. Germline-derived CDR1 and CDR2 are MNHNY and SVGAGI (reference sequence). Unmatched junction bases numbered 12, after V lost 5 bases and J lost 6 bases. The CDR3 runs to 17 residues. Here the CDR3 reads CASSLRTLAGGLDTQYF. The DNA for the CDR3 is TGTGCCAGCAGTCTGCGCACCCTAGCGGGAGGGCTGGATACGCAGTATTTT.